The sequence of this T cell receptor beta chain was determined in a study of early T cells in non-severe SARS-CoV-2 infection. The germline V and J ends were trimmed by 3 bases and 3 bases, with 13 bases remaining between them. The length of the CDR3 is 14 residues. Germline CDR1 and CDR2: SGHRS and YFSETQ. This clonotype has at least ten counts. Individual cDNA molecules were tagged with unique molecular identifiers. TCRdb reprocessed the 5' RACE reads with MiXCR, giving one entry per CDR3 protein. The table includes about 33,000 distinct CDR3 sequences, approximately 5.2% detected once. The chain joins TRBV5-1 to TRBJ2-7, with D possibly being TRBD2 (6 bases). The source of this sequence is an adult who was a healthcare worker with PCR-confirmed SARS-CoV-2 infection or an uninfected control (not recorded which). Sequenced: whole blood. CDR3 sequence (DNA): TGCGCCAGCAGCTACGGGACTCCTGACTACGAGCAGTACTTC. Amino acids: CASSYGTPDYEQYF.